A selection of T cell receptor beta chains follows, all from one sample in a study of identical twins. One entry per CDR3 protein, called by TCRdb with MiXCR from the 5' RACE reads. This table has hundreds of thousands of distinct CDR3 sequences, about 20% appearing once. These data were also reused for a study on T cells expressing NK-cell markers.

Material for sequencing was PBMCs. These receptor sequences come from a woman aged 18 to 35 in good health. Both conserved end residues are part of each CDR3. Each record gives: CDR3 DNA, CDR3 protein, J gene, V gene, D gene, clone size. D genes are given only for firm matches. Part of the rows lack a size; the others show once, few, many or a class for expanded clones.

DNA: TGCGCCAGCAGCTTAAGAAGCGAGAACAATGAGCAGTTCTTC; CDR3: CASSLRSENNEQFF; J: TRBJ2-1; V: TRBV5-1; D: .; size: few
DNA: TGTGCCAGCAGGCCACTAGCGGGGGGGAGGAACAATGAGCAGTTCTTC; CDR3: CASRPLAGGRNNEQFF; J: TRBJ2-1; V: TRBV12-3/TRBV12-4; D: TRBD2; size: few
DNA: TGTGCCAGCAGACAGGACCGGAACACTGAAGCTTTCTTT; CDR3: CASRQDRNTEAFF; J: TRBJ1-1; V: TRBV6-6; D: .; size: .
DNA: TGTGCCACCAGCAGAGCGGGGGCGGGCAATGAGCAGTTCTTC; CDR3: CATSRAGAGNEQFF; J: TRBJ2-1; V: TRBV15; D: .; size: few
DNA: TGTGCCAGCAAAAAGGACAGCCAATTTGATGGTTTCTTT; CDR3: CASKKDSQFDGFF; J: TRBJ1-1; V: TRBV12-3/TRBV12-4; D: .; size: many
DNA: TGTGCCAGCAGTTACCATATAGGGGGTGAGCAGTTCTTC; CDR3: CASSYHIGGEQFF; J: TRBJ2-1; V: TRBV6-2/TRBV6-3; D: .; size: .
DNA: TGTGCCAGCAGCTTGTGGAACAGGGGTGACTATTCACCCCTCCACTTT; CDR3: CASSLWNRGDYSPLHF; J: TRBJ1-6; V: TRBV5-5; D: TRBD1; size: few
DNA: TGTGCCAGCAGTGAAGCGCAGGGGAGGGTTTTCGGCTACACCTTC; CDR3: CASSEAQGRVFGYTF; J: TRBJ1-2; V: TRBV6-1; D: .; size: few
DNA: TGTGCCAGCAGCTTGTTCGACAGACCCTACGAGCAGTACTTC; CDR3: CASSLFDRPYEQYF; J: TRBJ2-7; V: TRBV5-5; D: .; size: few
DNA: TGCAGTGCTCCCGGGACTAGCGGATACGAGCAGTACTTC; CDR3: CSAPGTSGYEQYF; J: TRBJ2-7; V: TRBV20-1; D: TRBD2; size: .
DNA: TGTGCCAGCAGCTTAACTGGACCCTACGAGCAGTACTTC; CDR3: CASSLTGPYEQYF; J: TRBJ2-7; V: TRBV5-1; D: .; size: many
DNA: TGTGCCAGCCCCAGAGGGGAGACCCAGTACTTC; CDR3: CASPRGETQYF; J: TRBJ2-5; V: TRBV21-1; D: .; size: once
DNA: TGTGCCATCAGGGACCATGAGACCCAGTACTTC; CDR3: CAIRDHETQYF; J: TRBJ2-5; V: TRBV10-3; D: .; size: .
DNA: TGCAGTGCTAGTAGACTAGCGGGAGCGGAGGCAGATACGCAGTATTTT; CDR3: CSASRLAGAEADTQYF; J: TRBJ2-3; V: TRBV20-1; D: TRBD2; size: .
DNA: TGCAGTGCTAGAATCGGGGATAACACCGGGGAGCTGTTTTTT; CDR3: CSARIGDNTGELFF; J: TRBJ2-2; V: TRBV20-1; D: .; size: .
DNA: TGTGCCAGCAGTTCCCTCATGGGGGCGCGGTTCTTC; CDR3: CASSSLMGARFF; J: TRBJ2-1; V: TRBV12-3/TRBV12-4; D: .; size: .
DNA: TGTGCCAGCAGGGATCGCGGTCAGCCCCAGCATTTT; CDR3: CASRDRGQPQHF; J: TRBJ1-5; V: TRBV12-3/TRBV12-4; D: .; size: .
DNA: TGCAGTGCTAGACAGTGGGGCTATGGCTACACCTTC; CDR3: CSARQWGYGYTF; J: TRBJ1-2; V: TRBV20-1; D: .; size: many
DNA: TGTGCCAGCAGAGTCAGGAGGGAAGGAGAGACCCAGTACTTC; CDR3: CASRVRREGETQYF; J: TRBJ2-5; V: TRBV11-3; D: .; size: few